This T cell receptor beta chain stems from a study of blood T cell repertoires in COVID-19. Looked up from germline, CDR1 is LNHDA and CDR2 is SQIVND (reference sequence). The V gene lost 4 bases and the J gene lost 6 bases, with 15 bases spanning the gap. The CDR3 is 15 amino acids. Clones were read by immunoSEQ multiplex PCR, and TCRdb kept only the in-frame ones, dropping some. This table has about 190,000 clones, under 90% appearing once. This clonotype was sampled from a man aged 40-49 years with acute or convalescent COVID-19. The chain has TRBV19 and TRBJ2-2; a weak D match, TRBD1 (6 bases). Sequencing was done on a sample of peripheral blood. CDR3: CASSRDIMSPGELFF. The CDR3 DNA is TGTGCCAGTAGTAGGGACATAATGTCCCCCGGGGAGCTGTTTTTT.